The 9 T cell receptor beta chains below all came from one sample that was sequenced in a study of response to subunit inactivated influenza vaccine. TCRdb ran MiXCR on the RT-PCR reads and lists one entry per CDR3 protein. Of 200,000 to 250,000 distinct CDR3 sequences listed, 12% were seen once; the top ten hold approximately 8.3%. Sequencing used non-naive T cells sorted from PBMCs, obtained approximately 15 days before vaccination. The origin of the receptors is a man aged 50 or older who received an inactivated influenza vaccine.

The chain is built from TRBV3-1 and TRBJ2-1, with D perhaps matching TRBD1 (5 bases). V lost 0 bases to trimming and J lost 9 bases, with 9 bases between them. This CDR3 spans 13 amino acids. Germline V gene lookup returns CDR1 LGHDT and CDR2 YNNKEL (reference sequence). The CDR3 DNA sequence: TGTGCCAGCAGCCAAGAGGGGCGGAGTGAGCAGTTCTTC. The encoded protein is CASSQEGRSEQFF.

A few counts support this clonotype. The CDR3 sequence: CASRRDNHQETQYF. The CDR3 nucleotides are TGTGCCAGCAGGAGGGACAACCACCAAGAGACCCAGTACTTC. This rearrangement joins TRBV7-9 to TRBJ2-5; D is possibly TRBD1 (6 bases). The germline V gene has CDR1 SEHNR and CDR2 FQNEAQ (reference sequence). CDR3 size: 14 residues. The V gene lost 6 bases and the J gene lost 0 bases, with 11 bases spanning the gap.

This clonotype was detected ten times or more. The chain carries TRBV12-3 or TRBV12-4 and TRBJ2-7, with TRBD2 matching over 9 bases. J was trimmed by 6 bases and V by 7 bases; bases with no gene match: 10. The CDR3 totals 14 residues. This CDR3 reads CASTLGASGTEQYF. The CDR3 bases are TGTGCCAGCACCCTGGGAGCTAGCGGGACCGAGCAGTACTTC.

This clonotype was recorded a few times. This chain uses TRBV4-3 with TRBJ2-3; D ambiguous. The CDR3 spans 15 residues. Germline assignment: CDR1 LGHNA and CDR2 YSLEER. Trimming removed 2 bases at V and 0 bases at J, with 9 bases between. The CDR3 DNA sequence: TGCGCCAGCAGCCAAATACTCTCTAGCACAGATACGCAGTATTTT. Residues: CASSQILSSTDTQYF.

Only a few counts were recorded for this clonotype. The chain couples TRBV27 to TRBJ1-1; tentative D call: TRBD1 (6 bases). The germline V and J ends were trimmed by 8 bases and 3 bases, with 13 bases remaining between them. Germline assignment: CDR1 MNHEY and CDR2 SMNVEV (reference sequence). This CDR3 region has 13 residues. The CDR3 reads CASAYRDDTEAFF. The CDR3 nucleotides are TGTGCCAGCGCTTACAGGGATGACACTGAAGCTTTCTTT.

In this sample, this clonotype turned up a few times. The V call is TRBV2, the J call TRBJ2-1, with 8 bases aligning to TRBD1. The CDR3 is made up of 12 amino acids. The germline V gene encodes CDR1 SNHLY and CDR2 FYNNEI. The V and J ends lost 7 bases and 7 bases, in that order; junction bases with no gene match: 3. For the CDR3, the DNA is TGTGCCAGCAAAACAGGGGGGAATGAGCAGTTCTTC. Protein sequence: CASKTGGNEQFF.

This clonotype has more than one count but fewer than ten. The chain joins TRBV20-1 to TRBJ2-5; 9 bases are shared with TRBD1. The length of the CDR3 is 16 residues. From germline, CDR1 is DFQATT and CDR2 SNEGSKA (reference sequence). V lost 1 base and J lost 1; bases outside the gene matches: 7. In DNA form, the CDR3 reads TGCAGTGCTAGAGGGTCCGGGACAGGGACCCAAGAGACCCAGTACTTC. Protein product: CSARGSGTGTQETQYF.

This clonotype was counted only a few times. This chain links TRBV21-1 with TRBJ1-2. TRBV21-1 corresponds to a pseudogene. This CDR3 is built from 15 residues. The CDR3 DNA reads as TGTGCCAGCAGCGGACGAGACATTCCTAACTATGGCTACACCTTC. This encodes CASSGRDIPNYGYTF.

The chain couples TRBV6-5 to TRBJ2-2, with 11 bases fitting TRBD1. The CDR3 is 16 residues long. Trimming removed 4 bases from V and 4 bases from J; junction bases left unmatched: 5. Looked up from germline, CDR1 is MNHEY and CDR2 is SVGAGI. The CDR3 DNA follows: TGTGCCAGCAGTTGGGGACAGGGGGGTGTCACCGGGGAGCTGTTTTTT. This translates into CASSWGQGGVTGELFF.